This TCR beta chain was recovered during a study of CD8 T cells in Susac syndrome. Study context: Blood was drawn from patients with Susac syndrome. At that point, they were therapy-naive, on corticosteroids, or on intravenous immunoglobulin alone.

An amount of RNA that ranged from roughly 0.5 to 1 ug was reverse transcribed with random hexamers. The authors amplified TCR beta CDR3 across 54 Vbeta and 13 Jbeta using immunoSEQ multiplex PCR. TCRdb processed the immunoSEQ multiplex PCR reads anew with MiXCR; each CDR3 protein has one entry. The sample includes about 240,000 distinct CDR3 sequences, about 96% of them seen just once. V was cut by 5 bases and J by 0 bases, with 13 bases left in between. The germline V gene has CDR1 MNHNS and CDR2 SASEGT. The CDR3 extends over 16 amino acids. CD8+ and CD4+ T cells from blood underwent TCR beta sequencing, which was carried out in a high-throughput format. The patients with Susac syndrome were individuals who fulfilled the recently defined diagnostic criteria for disease that was either definite or probable.

The gene calls are TRBV6-1 and TRBJ2-2; D possibly corresponds to TRBD1 (7 bases). This sequence was found in a human donor with Susac syndrome. Sequencing was done on a sample of CD4+ T cells from PBMCs. CDR3 DNA: TGTGCCAGCAGTCGGAGGGGGACAGCGAACACCGGGGAGCTGTTTTTT. Encoded protein: CASSRRGTANTGELFF.